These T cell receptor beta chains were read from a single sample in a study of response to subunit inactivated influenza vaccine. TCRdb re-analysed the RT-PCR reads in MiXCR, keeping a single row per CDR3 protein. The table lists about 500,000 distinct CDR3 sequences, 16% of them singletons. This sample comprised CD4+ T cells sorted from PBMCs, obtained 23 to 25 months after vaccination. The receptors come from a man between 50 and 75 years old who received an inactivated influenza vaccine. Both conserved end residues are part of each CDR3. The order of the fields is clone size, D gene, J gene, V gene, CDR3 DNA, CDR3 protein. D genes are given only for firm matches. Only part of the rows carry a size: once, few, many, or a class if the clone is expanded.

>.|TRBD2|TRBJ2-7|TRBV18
TGTGCCAGCTCACCAAAGGGAGGGCCCGAGCAGTACTTC
CASSPKGGPEQYF
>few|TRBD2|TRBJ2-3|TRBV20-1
TGCAGTGCTAGCGTAGCGGGGGAAACAGATACGCAGTATTTT
CSASVAGETDTQYF
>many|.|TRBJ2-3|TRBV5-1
TGCGCCAGCAGCTCCGGTAGGGGGACAGATACGCAGTATTTT
CASSSGRGTDTQYF
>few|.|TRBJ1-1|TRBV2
TGTGCCAGCAGAAAAACCGCCGGGGTTAACACTGAAGCTTTCTTT
CASRKTAGVNTEAFF
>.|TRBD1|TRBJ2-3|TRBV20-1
TGCAGTGCGGTGACAGGGGATACGCAGTATTTT
CSAVTGDTQYF
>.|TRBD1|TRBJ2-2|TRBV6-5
TGTGCCAGCAGTTGGCTCTCCGGGACAGGGGGGGCCGGGGAGCTGTTTTTT
CASSWLSGTGGAGELFF
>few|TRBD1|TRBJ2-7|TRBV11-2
TGTGCCAGCAGCTCCCGGGACAGGGTTCGCGAGCAGTACTTC
CASSSRDRVREQYF
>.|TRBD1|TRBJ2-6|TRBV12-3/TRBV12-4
TGTGCCAGCAGTTTCGGGACAGCCTCTGGGGCCAACGTCCTGACTTTC
CASSFGTASGANVLTF
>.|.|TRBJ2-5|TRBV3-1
TGTGCCAGCAGCCCGGGACTTACCGTAGGACAAGAGACCCAGTACTTC
CASSPGLTVGQETQYF
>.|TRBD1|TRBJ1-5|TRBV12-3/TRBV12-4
TGTGCCAGCAGTCAGGGGGCTTTTAATCAGCCCCAGCATTTT
CASSQGAFNQPQHF
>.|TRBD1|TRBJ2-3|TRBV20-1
TGCAGTGCTAGTTTGACAGGGGGGGAGGATACGCAGTATTTT
CSASLTGGEDTQYF
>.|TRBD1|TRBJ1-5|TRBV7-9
TGTGCCAGCAGCGCGGGACAGGGGCACGGTCAGCCCCAGCATTTT
CASSAGQGHGQPQHF
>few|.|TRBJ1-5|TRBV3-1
TGTGCCAGCAGCCAAGATGGGCAGACAAATCAGCCCCAGCATTTT
CASSQDGQTNQPQHF
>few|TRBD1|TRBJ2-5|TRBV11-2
TGTGCCAGCAGCACAGGGGGTGGCCAGGAGACCCAGTACTTC
CASSTGGGQETQYF
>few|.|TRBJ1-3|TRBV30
TGTGCCTGGAGCCCTTCGGTCTCTGGAAACACCATATATTTT
CAWSPSVSGNTIYF
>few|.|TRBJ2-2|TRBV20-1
TGCAGTGCTTACAGGGTTTCGGGCACCGGGGAGCTGTTTTTT
CSAYRVSGTGELFF
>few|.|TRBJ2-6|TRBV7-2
TGTGCCAGCAGCTTGACCAGGACCGTTGGGGCCAACGTCCTGACTTTC
CASSLTRTVGANVLTF
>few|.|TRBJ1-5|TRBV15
TGTGCCACCAGCATCGGGCAGGTTGGCAATCAGCCCCAGCATTTT
CATSIGQVGNQPQHF
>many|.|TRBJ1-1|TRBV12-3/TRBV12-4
TGTGCCAGCAGTTTAGCGTCCTTGGGGGGGCGCGAAGCTTTCTTT
CASSLASLGGREAFF
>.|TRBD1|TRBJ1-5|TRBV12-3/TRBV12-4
TGTGCCAGCAGTTTTTCGACAGGGACAAATCAGCCCCAGCATTTT
CASSFSTGTNQPQHF
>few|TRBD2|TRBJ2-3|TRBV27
TGTGCCAGCAGTTTGGGACAGACTAGCGGGAAAGATACGCAGTATTTT
CASSLGQTSGKDTQYF
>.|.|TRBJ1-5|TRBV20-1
TGCAGTGCCACAGGGTCAGGCAATCAGCCCCAGCATTTT
CSATGSGNQPQHF
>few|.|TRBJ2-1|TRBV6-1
TGTGCCAGCAGTACCGCAGCAGGCGAGCAGTTCTTC
CASSTAAGEQFF
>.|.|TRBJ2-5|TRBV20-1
TGCAGTGCTAGAGACCGTCTGAGCGTTAAAGAGACCCAGTACTTC
CSARDRLSVKETQYF
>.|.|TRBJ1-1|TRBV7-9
TGTGCCAGCAGCTCGGACACAAATGAAGCTTTCTTT
CASSSDTNEAFF
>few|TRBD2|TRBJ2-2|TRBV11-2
TGTGCCAGCAGCCACCTAAAAGGAAGCGGGAGGGCGAACACCGGGGAGCTGTTTTTT
CASSHLKGSGRANTGELFF
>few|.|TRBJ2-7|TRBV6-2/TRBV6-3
TGTGCCAGCAGTTACTCTCTGACGGGGGCCTCCTACGAGCAGTACTTC
CASSYSLTGASYEQYF
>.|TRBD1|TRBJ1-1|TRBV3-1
TGTGCCAGCAGCTACACAGGGGGCGGCACTGAAGCTTTCTTT
CASSYTGGGTEAFF
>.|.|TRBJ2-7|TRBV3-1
TGTGCCAGCAGCCAAGGCCCGGACGGCAACTACGAGCAGTACTTC
CASSQGPDGNYEQYF
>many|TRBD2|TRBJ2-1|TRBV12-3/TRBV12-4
TGTGCCAGCAGCAACTCGGGGGGTCTCTACAATGAGCAGTTCTTC
CASSNSGGLYNEQFF
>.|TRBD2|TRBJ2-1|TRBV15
TGTGCCACCAGCAGAGATCGCGGGGGCAATGAGCAGTTCTTC
CATSRDRGGNEQFF
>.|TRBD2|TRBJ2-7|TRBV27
TGTGCCAGCTCCTACGGGACTAGCGGCTACCTATACGAGCAGTACTTC
CASSYGTSGYLYEQYF
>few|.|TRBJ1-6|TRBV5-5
TGTGCCAGCAGCTTTCTGGACGTAAATAATTCACCCCTCCACTTT
CASSFLDVNNSPLHF
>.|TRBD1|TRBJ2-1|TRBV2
TGTGCCAGCGGGGACAGCGATGAGCAGTTCTTC
CASGDSDEQFF
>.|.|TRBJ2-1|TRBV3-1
TGTGCCAGCAGCCAAGCGGGACCCTACAATGAGCAGTTCTTC
CASSQAGPYNEQFF
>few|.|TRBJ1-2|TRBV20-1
TGCAGTGCTCCCTCCGGGACAATGAATGGCTACACCTTC
CSAPSGTMNGYTF
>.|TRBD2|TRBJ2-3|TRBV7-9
TGTGCCAGCAGCCAACGACTAGCGGGGGGGTCAGATACGCAGTATTTT
CASSQRLAGGSDTQYF
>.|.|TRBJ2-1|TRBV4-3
TGCGCCAGCAGCCACCGTACCGGGACCGAGCAGTTCTTC
CASSHRTGTEQFF
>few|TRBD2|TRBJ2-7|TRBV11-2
TGTGCCAGCAGCTTAGTGGCTAGCGGGAGGTACGAGCAGTACTTC
CASSLVASGRYEQYF
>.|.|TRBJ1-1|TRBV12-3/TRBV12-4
TGTGCCAGCAGGAAACTTGGGACTGAAGCTTTCTTT
CASRKLGTEAFF
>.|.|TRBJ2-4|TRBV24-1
TGTGCCACCAGTGTAGTCGGGACCGTGAAAAACATTCAGTACTTC
CATSVVGTVKNIQYF